Below are 32 T cell receptor beta chains sequenced from a single sample in a study of molecular identifiers for immune sequencing clone quantification. TCRdb re-derived calls from the PCR reads in MiXCR, one entry per CDR3 protein. The sample carries more than 550,000 distinct CDR3 sequences, roughly 27% recorded once. The specimen was naive CD8+ T cells from blood, with Jurkat cell RNA spiked in. Subset noted: FACS-sorted CD8+CD4-CCR7+CD45RA+ naive T cells. The receptors shown here come from a human donor in good health. Some libraries in this study had Jurkat cell RNA spiked in.

Concerning this clonotype itself: A much larger clone lies one base from this, so it may be a read error. V is TRBV14 and J is TRBJ1-1; possible D gene TRBD1, 5 bases. The CDR3 extends over 14 amino acids. In germline, CDR1 is SGHDN, CDR2 FVKESK. CDR3 coding DNA: TGTGCCAGCAGCCGGGGACCTTTGAACAATGAAGCTTTCTTT. Its translation: CASSRGPLNNEAFF.

There are a few counts of this clonotype. This sequence joins TRBV20-1 and TRBJ2-3; TRBD2 matches at 13 bases. Germline trimming cut 0 bases from V and 2 bases from J; bases unmatched to any gene: 11. This CDR3 is 19 amino acids long. Germline lookup yields CDR1 DFQATT and CDR2 SNEGSKA (reference sequence). CDR3 sequence reads: CSARDPTSGRVGYTDTQYF. Written as DNA, the CDR3 is TGCAGTGCTAGAGATCCTACTAGCGGGAGGGTAGGGTACACAGATACGCAGTATTTT.

This chain connects TRBV28 to TRBJ1-1; possibly TRBD1 for D (6 bases). This CDR3 region has 18 residues. Germline V gives CDR1 MDHEN, CDR2 SYDVKM. The germline V and J ends were trimmed by 2 bases and 3 bases, with 22 bases remaining between them. Written as DNA, the CDR3 is TGTGCCAGCAGTTTACCTTCGGGGGTAGGGGGAAGGGACACTGAAGCTTTCTTT. Protein: CASSLPSGVGGRDTEAFF.

As concerns this clonotype: This may be a read error, as it is one base from a much larger clone. V is TRBV6-2 or TRBV6-3 and J is TRBJ1-5; TRBD1 might be the D (6 bases). The CDR3 totals 12 residues. Germline V gives CDR1 MNHEY, CDR2 SVGEGT. The CDR3 bases are TGTGCCAGCCGGACAGCTAATCAGCCCCCGCATTTT. Its protein is CASRTANQPPHF.

Of note for this clonotype: Since a much larger clone is just one base distant, this may be a read error. This chain joins TRBV4-1 and TRBJ2-5; 14 nucleotides agree with TRBD2. CDR3 length: 15 amino acids. The germline CDR1 and CDR2 sequences are MGHRA and YSYEKL. The CDR3: CACSQTSGGAETQYF. CDR3 DNA: TGCGCCTGCAGTCAGACTAGCGGGGGGGCAGAGACCCAGTACTTC.

As for this clonotype: This may be a read error, as it is one base from a much larger clone. The CDR3 region has the DNA TGTGCCAGCAGCTTAGCCCCAGGCCGGGACAGTATCCAAGAGATCCAGTACTTC. Translation: CASSLAPGRDSIQEIQYF. The gene calls are TRBV7-8 and TRBJ2-5; 7 nucleotides agree with TRBD1. CDR1 is SGHVS, CDR2 FQNEAQ, per germline. The CDR3 has 18 amino acids.

As regards this clonotype: A much larger clone differs from this one at a single base, so this may be a read error. V is TRBV7-2 and J is TRBJ1-3; D possibly corresponds to TRBD1 (6 bases). The CDR3 consists of 15 residues. Looked up from germline, CDR1 is SGHTA and CDR2 is FQGNSA. V lost 2 bases and J 4 bases, leaving 12 bases between the germline ends. This CDR3 is CASSLTGLGGNTIYF. The CDR3 DNA reads TGTGCCAGCAGCTTAACAGGGTTGGGAGGAAACACCATATATTTT.

This clonotype was found many times. The CDR3 reads CSVGLAGGLDIPQYF. DNA for the CDR3: TGCAGTGTAGGACTAGCGGGGGGGCTTGATATCCCCCAGTACTTC. This chain joins TRBV20-1 and TRBJ2-5; 15 bases are a match to TRBD2. With V trimmed by 7 bases and J by 9 bases, 12 bases remained unmatched. From germline, CDR1 is DFQATT and CDR2 SNEGSKA (reference sequence). The CDR3 covers 15 residues.

This clonotype was observed many times. The V gene is TRBV27, the J gene TRBJ1-1; D not resolved. The germline V gene encodes CDR1 MNHEY and CDR2 SMNVEV (reference sequence). Trimming took 7 bases from V and 7 from J, leaving 16 bases between them. This CDR3 has 13 residues. CDR3 amino acids: CASTIFPGFEAFF. CDR3 sequence (DNA): TGTGCCAGCACGATATTCCCGGGGTTTGAAGCTTTCTTT.

This clonotype came up many times. The DNA of the CDR3 is TGTGCCAGCAGTGCGTCCCCTGGGGCCAACGTCCTGACTTTC. Amino acid sequence: CASSASPGANVLTF. The genes are TRBV2 and TRBJ2-6; no reliable D call. Germline lookup yields CDR1 SNHLY and CDR2 FYNNEI. The CDR3 extends over 14 amino acids. Trimming pared 4 bases from V and 2 bases from J, leaving 6 bases between.

The rearrangement joins TRBV19 to TRBJ1-6; D gene ambiguous. Trimming stripped 3 bases from V and 5 bases from J, with 17 bases between. This CDR3 contains 17 residues. CDR1 LNHDA and CDR2 SQIVND come from the germline V gene (reference sequence). In nucleotides, the CDR3 is TGTGCCAGTAGTATCCGGGGAGGTCTATCGAATAATTCACCCCTCCACTTT. This encodes CASSIRGGLSNNSPLHF.

This rearrangement joins TRBV4-3 to TRBJ2-2, with 9 nucleotides matching TRBD1. CDR3 length: 16 residues. Germline V lookup: CDR1 LGHNA, CDR2 YSLEER. V trimming: 3 bases; J trimming: 4 bases; junction bases outside the gene matches: 6. In DNA, the CDR3 is TGCGCCAGCAGCCAGGACAGGGGTTTACCCACCGGGGAGCTGTTTTTT. Amino acids: CASSQDRGLPTGELFF.

This clonotype was detected only once. A much larger clone sits a single nucleotide away, making a read error possible. The rearrangement uses TRBV7-8 and TRBJ1-5; D is possibly TRBD1 (5 bases). Trimming removed 1 base from V and 6 bases from J, with 10 bases in between. This CDR3 is built from 14 residues. Germline V lookup: CDR1 SGHVS, CDR2 FQNEAQ. CDR3 sequence: CASSLGGPGQPQHF. For the CDR3, the DNA is TGTGCCAGCAGCTTAGGGGGCCCGGGTCAGCCCCAGCATTTT.

To note about this clonotype: A much larger clone is a single base away; this may be a read error. This chain uses TRBV7-9 with TRBJ1-1; TRBD1 agrees at 7 bases. The CDR3 consists of 15 residues. Looked up from germline, CDR1 is SEHNR and CDR2 is FQNEAQ (reference sequence). The CDR3: CASSPAGTENTEALF. The CDR3 nucleotides are TGTGCCAGCAGCCCGGCCGGGACAGAGAACACTGAAGCTCTCTTT. Combining the CDR3 with reference TRBV7-9 and TRBJ1-1 gives the whole variable domain DTGVSQNPRHKITKRGQNVTFRCDPISEHNRLYWYRQTLGQGPEFLTYFQNEAQLEKSRLLSDRFSAERPKGSFSTLEIQRTEQGDSAMYLCASSPAGTENTEALFGQGTRLTVV.

Worth noting for this clonotype: A much larger clone sits a single nucleotide away, making a read error possible. The rearrangement uses TRBV11-2 and TRBJ1-1, with D unresolved. Trimming stripped 5 bases from V and 5 bases from J, with 12 bases between. The CDR3 has 13 residues. The germline CDR1 and CDR2 sequences are SGHAT and FQNNGV. CDR3 sequence reads: CASSMSFGTEAFF. Written as DNA, the CDR3 is TGTGCCAGCAGCATGAGTTTCGGGACTGAAGCTTTCTTT. The full variable domain, rest sourced from reference TRBV11-2 and TRBJ1-1, is EAGVAQSPRYKIIEKRQSVAFWCNPISGHATLYWYQQILGQGPKLLIQFQNNGVVDDSQLPKDRFSAERLKGVDSTLKIQPAKLEDSAVYLCASSMSFGTEAFFGQGTRLTVV.

This chain joins TRBV14 and TRBJ2-1; TRBD2 matches at 11 bases. Germline V lookup: CDR1 SGHDN, CDR2 FVKESK. This CDR3 contains 16 residues. J was trimmed by 6 bases and V by 0 bases; bases with no gene match: 4. The CDR3 region has the DNA TGTGCCAGCAGCCAAGAGGTCCTAGCGGGAGGCAATGAGCAGTTCTTC. It specifies CASSQEVLAGGNEQFF. Complete variable domain (other parts from reference TRBV14 and TRBJ2-1): EAGVTQFPSHSVIEKGQTVTLRCDPISGHDNLYWYRRVMGKEIKFLLHFVKESKQDESGMPNNRFLAERTGGTYSTLKVQPAELEDSGVYFCASSQEVLAGGNEQFFGPGTRLTVL.

The chain carries TRBV7-9 and TRBJ2-1, with TRBD1 as a possible D gene (7 bases). The CDR3 extends over 15 amino acids. CDR1 and CDR2 (germline): SEHNR, FQNEAQ (reference sequence). V was clipped by 3 bases and J by 10 bases, with 19 bases between them. The CDR3 DNA follows: TGTGCCAGCAGCTTGGGGGGACAGCTCGACACCGAGCAGTTCTTC. Its translation: CASSLGGQLDTEQFF. The full variable domain, with the rest looked up from reference TRBV7-9 and TRBJ2-1, is DTGVSQNPRHKITKRGQNVTFRCDPISEHNRLYWYRQTLGQGPEFLTYFQNEAQLEKSRLLSDRFSAERPKGSFSTLEIQRTEQGDSAMYLCASSLGGQLDTEQFFGPGTRLTVL.

The CDR3 loop reads CASNPGDSNQPQHF. CDR3 bases: TGTGCCAGCAACCCCGGGGATAGCAATCAGCCCCAGCATTTT. The V and J genes are TRBV2 and TRBJ1-5; D unclear. CDR1 is SNHLY, CDR2 FYNNEI, per germline. Trimming took 7 bases from V and 0 from J, leaving 10 bases between them. There are 14 residues in the CDR3.

The J gene is TRBJ2-7, the V gene TRBV4-1, with D perhaps given as TRBD1 or TRBD2 (5 bases each). The V and J ends lost 1 base and 2 bases respectively, with 12 bases between them. This CDR3 comprises 15 residues. Germline CDR1 reads MGHRA; CDR2 reads YSYEKL. The CDR3 nucleotides are TGCGCCAGCAGCCAAGTCGATTGGGGACCCTACGAGCAGTACTTC. Translating it yields CASSQVDWGPYEQYF.

V usage is TRBV7-9 and J usage is TRBJ2-1; D might be TRBD1 or TRBD2, each matching 5 bases. Germline V gene sequence: CDR1 SEHNR, CDR2 FQNEAQ (reference sequence). This CDR3 comprises 13 residues. V was shortened by 6 bases and J by 6 bases, with 12 bases between the two germline ends. This CDR3 reads CASRAGASNEQFF. CDR3 bases: TGTGCCAGCAGGGCCGGGGCTAGCAATGAGCAGTTCTTC.

Of note for this clonotype: This could be a read error, since a much larger clone is one nucleotide away. The gene calls are TRBV29-1 and TRBJ2-1, with 12 nucleotides matching TRBD2. There are 15 residues in the CDR3. From germline, CDR1 is SQVTM and CDR2 ANQGSEA. The DNA for the CDR3 is TGCAGCGTTGACCACCCGGGACTAGCGGGCGATGAGCAGCTCTTC. Its translation: CSVDHPGLAGDEQLF.

This clonotype was found many times. This chain links TRBV7-9 with TRBJ1-1; the D is unclear. The germline CDR1 and CDR2 sequences are SEHNR and FQNEAQ (reference sequence). V lost 4 bases, J lost 7 bases, and 7 bases lay in between. The CDR3 loop spans 11 amino acids. The CDR3 DNA reads as TGTGCCAGCAGCTCGGCCGTTGAAGCTTTCTTT. Translation: CASSSAVEAFF. Together with reference TRBV7-9 and TRBJ1-1, the CDR3 gives the full variable domain: DTGVSQNPRHKITKRGQNVTFRCDPISEHNRLYWYRQTLGQGPEFLTYFQNEAQLEKSRLLSDRFSAERPKGSFSTLEIQRTEQGDSAMYLCASSSAVEAFFGQGTRLTVV.

This clonotype was recorded many times. The chain is built from TRBV6-5 and TRBJ1-1; D uncertain. From germline, CDR1 is MNHEY and CDR2 SVGAGI. With 1 base removed from V and 2 bases from J, the gap between germline ends came to 8 bases. The CDR3 totals 14 residues. CDR3 coding DNA: TGTGCCAGCAGTTACTTAACGGGAAACACTGAAGCTTTCTTT. Its protein product is CASSYLTGNTEAFF.

This clonotype was counted between two and nine times. The J gene is TRBJ2-7, the V gene TRBV10-3; D is ambiguous. With 4 bases removed from V and 0 bases from J, the gap between germline ends came to 7 bases. Germline CDR1 reads ENHRY; CDR2 reads SYGVKD. This CDR3 spans 13 amino acids. Written as DNA, the CDR3 is TGTGCCATCAGTGCAGAGAGCTCCTACGAGCAGTACTTC. Protein sequence: CAISAESSYEQYF.

This clonotype showed up just a few times. CDR3 amino acids: CASRPQMYTEAFF. The CDR3 DNA follows: TGTGCCAGCAGGCCACAGATGTACACTGAAGCTTTCTTT. This rearrangement joins TRBV27 to TRBJ1-1; no clear D gene. The V end lost 6 bases, the J end lost 3 bases, and 11 bases lay between the germline ends. This CDR3 has 13 residues. Germline V lookup: CDR1 MNHEY, CDR2 SMNVEV (reference sequence).

Note on this clonotype: It may be a read error: a sequence one base away is much more abundant. The CDR3 loop is CASSKGRLPINEQFF. CDR3 bases: TGTGCCAGCAGCAAAGGGAGACTCCCCATTAATGAGCAGTTCTTC. The chain couples TRBV7-2 to TRBJ2-1; possible D gene TRBD2, 5 bases. The length of the CDR3 is 15 residues. CDR1 SGHTA and CDR2 FQGNSA come from the germline V gene. V lost 5 bases to trimming and J lost 7 bases, with 18 bases between them.

This clonotype has a handful of counts. Here the CDR3 DNA reads TGTGCCAGCAGCCCGGCCCTAGCGGGGGATTACAATGAGCAGTTCTTC. Translation gives CASSPALAGDYNEQFF. This rearrangement joins TRBV11-2 to TRBJ2-1, with TRBD2 identical over 10 bases. Trimming took 5 bases from V and 4 from J; bases not matched to a gene: 8. Germline values: CDR1 SGHAT, CDR2 FQNNGV. The CDR3 has 16 amino acids.

This clonotype was picked up many times. This chain joins TRBV28 and TRBJ2-7; D is unresolved. Germline lookup yields CDR1 MDHEN and CDR2 SYDVKM. Trimming cost V 1 base and J 5 bases, with 6 bases left between them. This CDR3 spans 12 amino acids. The CDR3, as DNA: TGTGCCAGCAGTTTATCCGTGGACGAGCAGTACTTC. It yields the protein CASSLSVDEQYF.

This clonotype came up a few times. V and J are TRBV6-2 or TRBV6-3 and TRBJ2-3; 7 positions match TRBD1. The CDR3 has 18 amino acids. Per germline, CDR1 MNHEY and CDR2 SVGEGT. J gave up 0 bases and V 6 bases, and 15 bases lay outside the gene matches. The CDR3 DNA sequence: TGTGCCAGCAGAAACCTCAAGGGGGCCTATACTAGCACAGATACGCAGTATTTT. It codes for CASRNLKGAYTSTDTQYF.

This clonotype was seen only a few times. The chain combines TRBV7-9 with TRBJ2-3, with TRBD2 matching 14 bases. Germline V CDR1 and CDR2: SEHNR, FQNEAQ (reference sequence). The CDR3 has 21 residues. The V and J ends lost 10 bases and 0 bases, in that order; junction bases with no gene match: 21. CDR3 nucleotides: TGTGCCACGCCTCTAAACCTCAGGACTAGCGGGGGGCCGGCTAGCACAGATACGCAGTATTTT. Translating gives CATPLNLRTSGGPASTDTQYF.

This clonotype was recorded at least ten times. One end of the junction is discordant with germline, which a read error may explain. J is TRBJ2-3 and V is TRBV4-1; D perhaps matches TRBD2 (6 bases). CDR1 and CDR2 (germline): MGHRA, YSYEKL. The CDR3 runs to 13 residues. This CDR3 is CASSLGTSDTQYF. The CDR3 DNA reads as TGTGCCAGCAGCTTAGGGACTTCAGATACGCAGTATTTT.

Ten or more counts support this clonotype. The chain employs TRBV27 and TRBJ2-7; TRBD1 might be the D (6 bases). This CDR3 is built from 14 residues. Looked up from germline, CDR1 is MNHEY and CDR2 is SMNVEV (reference sequence). V lost 6 bases to trimming and J lost 5 bases, with 17 bases between them. The CDR3 loop is CASSLIYRDNEQYF. The CDR3 nucleotides are TGTGCCAGCAGCTTGATCTACAGGGACAACGAGCAGTACTTC.